The entry below describes one T cell receptor beta chain. Repertoires were generated with immunoSEQ multiplex PCR, while TCRdb's copy carries only in-frame clones and drops some. Found here are 55,000 to 70,000 clones, around 92% of them singletons; the top ten hold roughly 1.3%. These data originate in a study of T cell changes during pregnancy in multiple sclerosis. The CDR3 runs to 17 residues. With 3 bases clipped from V and 6 bases from J, the junction kept 16 bases outside the gene matches. The germline V gene has CDR1 SGHTS and CDR2 YDEGEE. The clonotype was recovered from a female donor in good health, enrolled as a control in a pregnancy study. The sample was peripheral blood, taken in the second trimester of pregnancy. The chain is built from TRBV5-8 and TRBJ1-1, with 8 bases aligning to TRBD1. The CDR3: CASSSTGDLTRTAEAFF. The DNA for the CDR3 is TGTGCCAGCAGCTCGACAGGGGACCTTACCCGAACCGCTGAAGCTTTCTTT.